Below are 22 T cell receptor beta chains sequenced from a single sample in a study of blood T cell repertoires in COVID-19. The table came from immunoSEQ multiplex PCR; TCRdb's copy has only in-frame clones and leaves some out. Here the sample spans more than 300,000 clones, 88% being singletons. Material: peripheral blood. The origin of the receptors is a woman in her seventies with COVID-19, enrolled during active disease.

The V gene is TRBV19, the J gene TRBJ1-6; no clear D gene. The CDR3 extends over 12 amino acids. Germline assignment: CDR1 LNHDA and CDR2 SQIVND (reference sequence). Trimming pared 3 bases from V and 10 bases from J, leaving 7 bases between. CDR3 loop: CASSIGVSPLHF. In nucleotides, the CDR3 is TGTGCCAGTAGTATCGGGGTCTCACCCCTCCACTTT.

The rearrangement uses TRBV21-1 and TRBJ2-2; TRBD2, as called in the table, went unchecked against the DNA. TRBV21-1 is flagged as a pseudogene. The CDR3 is made up of 17 amino acids. CDR3 protein: CASSKETRGGNTGELFF. In nucleotides, the CDR3 is TGTGCCAGCAGCAAAGAAACGAGGGGGGGCAACACCGGGGAGCTGTTTTTT.

The rearrangement uses TRBV7-2 and TRBJ2-7, with 8 bases identical to TRBD2. Germline V lookup: CDR1 SGHTA, CDR2 FQGNSA. Losses at the gene ends were 0 bases for V and 6 bases for J; bases not matched to a gene: 10. The CDR3 is 16 amino acids. CDR3 protein: CASSLAWRGESPEQYF. The CDR3, as DNA: TGTGCCAGCAGCTTAGCGTGGCGGGGGGAGAGTCCCGAGCAGTACTTC.

The rearrangement joins TRBV6-6 to TRBJ1-3, with 8 bases matching TRBD1. The germline V gene encodes CDR1 MNHNY and CDR2 SVGAGI (reference sequence). J gave up 4 bases and V 0 bases, and 2 bases lay outside the gene matches. The CDR3 loop spans 15 amino acids. CDR3 region: CASSYSTGEGNTIYF. As DNA, the CDR3 is TGTGCCAGCAGTTACTCGACAGGGGAAGGAAACACCATATATTTT.

The chain joins TRBV6-5 to TRBJ1-1; D may be TRBD1 (6 bases). Per germline, CDR1 MNHEY and CDR2 SVGAGI. The V end lost 4 bases, the J end lost 2 bases, and 14 bases lay between the germline ends. The CDR3 length is 15 residues. The CDR3 nucleotides read TGTGCCAGCAGTTCGGGGGGGGGCTTAAACACTGAAGCTTTCTTT. It codes for CASSSGGGLNTEAFF.

Notes on this clone: One end of the junction does not line up with germline, which may come from a read error. The same CDR3 can be traced to other DNA sequences in this sample. This chain uses TRBV5-1 with TRBJ2-5; TRBD1 matches at 9 bases. CDR3 size: 18 residues. Germline CDR1 SGHRS, CDR2 YFSETQ. This CDR3 reads CASSLVLPGTGKGETQYF. The CDR3 nucleotides read TGCGCCAGTAGCTTGGTCCTCCCCGGGACAGGGAAAGGAGAGACCCAGTACTTC.

V gene TRBV10-3 combines with J gene TRBJ1-1; no firm D call. V lost 8 bases and J 7 bases, leaving 17 bases between the germline ends. Germline lookup yields CDR1 ENHRY and CDR2 SYGVKD. This CDR3 contains 13 residues. CDR3 bases: TGTGCCATCGGGAGTGGTGGGTCGGATGAAGCTTTCTTT. Translating it yields CAIGSGGSDEAFF.

The gene calls are TRBV6-2 or TRBV6-3 and TRBJ2-5; 8 nucleotides agree with TRBD2. The V and J ends lost 4 bases and 4 bases, in that order; junction bases with no gene match: 8. The germline gives CDR1 MNHEY, CDR2 SVGEGT. The CDR3 loop spans 15 amino acids. The CDR3 DNA reads as TGTGCCAGCAGTTCTACCTTACGGGGGGGAGAGACCCAGTACTTC. It translates to CASSSTLRGGETQYF.

The V gene is TRBV4-1, the J gene TRBJ2-7; 7 bases are shared with TRBD1. The CDR3 is 15 residues long. Looked up from germline, CDR1 is MGHRA and CDR2 is YSYEKL. Trimming took 0 bases from V and 2 from J; bases not matched to a gene: 4. CDR3 nucleotide sequence: TGCGCCAGCAGCCAAGACCGACAGGGACCCTACGAGCAGTACTTC. This gives the protein CASSQDRQGPYEQYF.

The chain is built from TRBV10-3 and TRBJ1-6, with D possibly matching TRBD1 (6 bases). CDR1 is ENHRY, CDR2 SYGVKD, per germline. V lost 2 bases and J 7 bases, leaving 12 bases between the germline ends. This CDR3 has 15 amino acids. The chain's CDR3 is CAISEIRGVNSPLHF. The DNA of the CDR3 is TGTGCCATCAGTGAGATCAGGGGCGTCAATTCACCCCTCCACTTT.

The V gene is TRBV5-1, the J gene TRBJ2-5, with D tentatively TRBD1 (5 bases). The CDR3 has 15 residues. Trimming left V 4 bases short and J 3 bases short, with 16 bases between. Germline-derived CDR1 and CDR2 are SGHRS and YFSETQ. The CDR3: CASSHSLLTEETQYF. The CDR3 DNA sequence: TGCGCCAGCAGCCACTCTCTCTTGACAGAAGAGACCCAGTACTTC.

The chain combines TRBV3-1 (or the pseudogene TRBV3-2) with TRBJ1-4; the D gene is possibly TRBD1 (5 bases). CDR1 is LGHDT and CDR2 is YNNKEL in the germline V gene (reference sequence). V was cut by 0 bases and J by 4 bases, with 9 bases left in between. The CDR3 covers 15 residues. CDR3 amino acids: CASSQDGGVNEKLFF. The CDR3 nucleotides are TGTGCCAGCAGCCAAGATGGAGGGGTTAATGAAAAACTGTTTTTT.

This clone was seen only a few times. V and J are TRBV6-1 and TRBJ1-1; D uncertain. CDR1 is MNHNS and CDR2 is SASEGT in the germline V gene. CDR3 length: 14 amino acids. The ends were cut back, 1 base at V and 6 bases at J, with 12 bases in the middle. The chain's CDR3 is CASSEGDWRAEAFF. CDR3 nucleotide sequence: TGTGCCAGCAGTGAAGGGGATTGGCGGGCTGAAGCTTTCTTT.

The chain is built from TRBV7-9 and TRBJ2-1; D perhaps matches TRBD2 (6 bases). CDR3 length: 15 amino acids. V was trimmed by 3 bases and J by 8 bases, leaving 17 bases between them. Germline CDR1 reads SEHNR; CDR2 reads FQNEAQ (reference sequence). The CDR3 is CASSLGDSGVDEQFF. In DNA, the CDR3 is TGTGCCAGCAGCTTGGGGGATAGCGGTGTCGATGAGCAGTTCTTC.

The chain recombines TRBV6-5 with TRBJ1-2, with 7 bases matching TRBD1. J was trimmed by 1 base and V by 5 bases; bases with no gene match: 7. Germline V gene data show CDR1 as MNHEY and CDR2 as SVGAGI. This CDR3 spans 15 amino acids. The CDR3 nucleotides are TGTGCCAGCAGTACCCGGGACAGTGATAACTATGGCTACACCTTC. This encodes CASSTRDSDNYGYTF.

In DNA form, the CDR3 reads TGTGCCAGTAGAGACAGTACCTATAATTCACCCCTCCACTTT. This gives the protein CASRDSTYNSPLHF. This chain joins TRBV19 and TRBJ1-6; perhaps TRBD1 as D (5 bases). Between the trimmed V and J ends, which lost 6 bases and 2 bases, there was a span of 8 bases. Per germline, CDR1 LNHDA and CDR2 SQIVND (reference sequence). The CDR3 contains 14 residues. The full variable domain, its missing parts supplied by reference TRBV19 and TRBJ1-6, is DGGITQSPKYLFRKEGQNVTLSCEQNLNHDAMYWYRQDPGQGLRLIYYSQIVNDFQKGDIAEGYSVSREKKESFPLTVTSAQKNPTAFYLCASRDSTYNSPLHFGNGTRLTVT.

V gene TRBV5-5 combines with J gene TRBJ1-1; maybe TRBD1 (6 bases). The length of the CDR3 is 14 residues. The germline V gene encodes CDR1 SGHKS and CDR2 YYEKEE (reference sequence). V was pared by 6 bases and J by 1 base, with 13 bases between. The CDR3 sequence: CASILGGKNTEAFF. In DNA form, the CDR3 reads TGTGCCAGCATCTTAGGGGGAAAGAACACTGAAGCTTTCTTT.

The V gene is TRBV15, the J gene TRBJ2-2; TRBD2 matches at 9 bases. CDR1 is LNHNV and CDR2 is YYDKDF in the germline V gene (reference sequence). The CDR3 is 16 amino acids. The V segment lost 2 bases and the J segment 3 bases; nucleotides outside the gene matches: 4. CDR3 residues: CATSRPRTSDTGELFF. CDR3 nucleotide sequence: TGTGCCACCAGCAGACCCCGGACTAGCGACACCGGGGAGCTGTTTTTT.

The chain recombines TRBV11-2 with TRBJ1-4; no reliable D call. CDR1 SGHAT and CDR2 FQNNGV come from the germline V gene. CDR3 length: 15 residues. Trimming took off 5 bases at V and 0 bases at J, with 10 bases between the two ends. The CDR3 DNA follows: TGTGCCAGCAGCCGATCGGGGTCAACTAATGAAAAACTGTTTTTT. Amino acid sequence: CASSRSGSTNEKLFF.

This chain connects TRBV24-1 to TRBJ2-2, with D perhaps matching TRBD1 (5 bases). Deletions cut 3 bases from V and 8 bases from J, with 15 bases between. The V gene's germline CDR1 is KGHDR and CDR2 SFDVKD. This CDR3 contains 15 residues. The CDR3 sequence is CATSDRGRHAGELFF. DNA for the CDR3: TGTGCCACCAGTGATAGGGGCAGACATGCTGGGGAGCTGTTTTTT.

This chain uses TRBV2 with TRBJ2-3; 7 nucleotides line up with TRBD2. The CDR3 has 14 residues. Germline V gene data show CDR1 as SNHLY and CDR2 as FYNNEI. J lost 3 bases, V lost 8 bases, and 8 bases had no gene match. The CDR3 DNA reads as TGTGCCAGCGAGGGGAGGGAAATGACAGATACGCAGTATTTT. Amino acids: CASEGREMTDTQYF.

This rearrangement joins TRBV5-5 to TRBJ2-5; 9 bases agree with TRBD1. The CDR3 sequence is 14 residues long. Trimming cost V 3 bases and J 5 bases; bases outside gene matches: 5. Looked up from germline, CDR1 is SGHKS and CDR2 is YYEKEE (reference sequence). CDR3 nucleotide sequence: TGTGCCAGCAGCTACGGGACAGGGAAGGAGACCCAGTACTTC. Encoded protein: CASSYGTGKETQYF.